These T cell receptor beta chains were read from a single sample in a study of blood T cell repertoires in COVID-19. Data came from immunoSEQ multiplex PCR; TCRdb stores just in-frame clones and leaves some out. The repertoire includes 310,000 or so clones, around 84% of them detected once, and 1.3% sits in the top ten. Material: peripheral blood. These receptor sequences come from a man between 65 and 85 years old with acute or convalescent COVID-19. Each CDR3 is given with its conserved first and last residue. A D gene is named only where the DNA matches it firmly.

length: 15
V: TRBV19
D: NA
J: TRBJ2-7
CDR3: CASSIAAGRSYEQYF

length: 16
V: TRBV18
D: TRBD1
J: TRBJ2-3
CDR3: CASSPPQGTGTDTQYF

length: 14
V: TRBV3-1/TRBV3-2
D: NA
J: TRBJ1-2
CDR3: CASSQVGVGGGYTF

length: 13
V: TRBV9
D: NA
J: TRBJ2-1
CDR3: CASSVALGGEQFF

length: 14
V: TRBV9
D: NA
J: TRBJ2-2
CDR3: CASTRESGTGELFF

length: 13
V: TRBV2
D: NA
J: TRBJ1-2
CDR3: CASSRDNNYGYTF

length: 17
V: TRBV7-2
D: NA
J: TRBJ1-6
CDR3: CASSSLTESSYNSPLHF

length: 13
V: TRBV11-3
D: NA
J: TRBJ1-1
CDR3: CASSNTWNTEAFF

length: 14
V: TRBV5-1
D: TRBD1
J: TRBJ1-4
CDR3: CASRADPGGEKLFF

length: 15
V: TRBV4-3
D: NA
J: TRBJ1-4
CDR3: CASSLNPRGGEKLFF

length: 15
V: TRBV3-1/TRBV3-2
D: NA
J: TRBJ2-7
CDR3: CASSQGSGYSYEQYF

length: 16
V: TRBV18
D: NA
J: TRBJ1-1
CDR3: CASSNKVDRLNTEAFF

length: 17
V: TRBV18
D: TRBD1
J: TRBJ1-1
CDR3: CASSPRVADRESTEAFF

length: 17
V: TRBV28
D: NA
J: TRBJ2-1
CDR3: CASSFTGSPLSYNEQFF

length: 15
V: TRBV5-4
D: TRBD1
J: TRBJ2-2
CDR3: CASSSYRGRAGELFF

length: 15
V: TRBV7-9
D: NA
J: TRBJ1-4
CDR3: CASSSDGRVGEKLFF

length: 14
V: TRBV11-2
D: NA
J: TRBJ1-4
CDR3: CASSRAQTNEKLFF

length: 16
V: TRBV15
D: NA
J: TRBJ2-3
CDR3: CATSRFFGGTPDTQYF

length: 13
V: TRBV5-1
D: TRBD1
J: TRBJ2-7
CDR3: CASSPPGQGEQYF

length: 14
V: TRBV10-2
D: TRBD1
J: TRBJ1-5
CDR3: CASREQGVSQPQHF

length: 13
V: TRBV28
D: NA
J: TRBJ1-2
CDR3: CASSLGPNYGYTF

length: 12
V: TRBV7-9
D: TRBD1
J: TRBJ2-1
CDR3: CASSLTGDEQFF

length: 12
V: TRBV14
D: NA
J: TRBJ2-5
CDR3: CASSQGAETQYF

length: 13
V: TRBV12-3/TRBV12-4
D: NA
J: TRBJ1-5
CDR3: CASERGGNQPQHF

length: 16
V: TRBV9
D: TRBD2
J: TRBJ2-1
CDR3: CASSRSQRGYYNKQFF

length: 16
V: TRBV19
D: TRBD1
J: TRBJ1-5
CDR3: CASSIGQGVIIQPQHF

length: 14
V: TRBV5-1
D: NA
J: TRBJ2-3
CDR3: CASTGAWGPDTQYF

length: 17
V: TRBV5-4
D: TRBD2
J: TRBJ2-3
CDR3: CASSSYSSSGGTDTQYF

length: 20
V: TRBV4-1
D: TRBD2
J: TRBJ2-1
CDR3: CASSQDWWTTSGRFSNEQFF

length: 15
V: TRBV2
D: TRBD2
J: TRBJ2-5
CDR3: CASSGTSGVQETQYF

length: 15
V: TRBV29-1
D: NA
J: TRBJ1-2
CDR3: CSVGILTRGNYGYTF

length: 15
V: TRBV4-2
D: TRBD2
J: TRBJ2-5
CDR3: CASCRTSGAQETQYF

length: 13
V: TRBV6-1
D: NA
J: TRBJ2-1
CDR3: CASSEHRGQQQFF

length: 14
V: TRBV13
D: TRBD1
J: TRBJ1-6
CDR3: CASSPGQGGSPLHF

length: 14
V: TRBV28
D: NA
J: TRBJ2-1
CDR3: CASSPRGGTNEQFF

length: 12
V: TRBV6-5
D: TRBD2
J: TRBJ2-7
CDR3: CASSYSSGKQYF

length: 14
V: TRBV7-8
D: NA
J: TRBJ1-6
CDR3: CASSLGAGGQSLHF